A selection of T cell receptor beta chains follows, all from one sample in a study of blood T cell repertoires in COVID-19. The protocol was immunoSEQ multiplex PCR, while the TCRdb copy is restricted to in-frame clones and leaves out a portion. The data contain over 120,000 clones, around 86% of them singletons. Sequencing was performed on peripheral blood. The receptors originated from a middle-aged man who had recovered from COVID-19. Both conserved end residues are part of each CDR3. Fields, in order: D gene, J gene, V gene, clone size, CDR3 DNA, CDR3 protein. A D gene is named only where the DNA matches it firmly. Size values are once, few and many counts, or a class for expanded clones, and some rows have none.

>TRBD1|TRBJ2-1|TRBV3-1/TRBV3-2|-
TGTGCCAGCAGTTCAAACAGGGGATTTGGCAACAATGAGCAGTTCTTC
CASSSNRGFGNNEQFF
>-|TRBJ1-1|TRBV6-5|-
TGTGCCAGCAGTCTAGAAATAGAAGCTTTCTTT
CASSLEIEAFF
>TRBD1|TRBJ1-1|TRBV6-6|-
TGTGCCAGCAGTTGGGACAGGGGGGTGCCTGAAGCTTTCTTT
CASSWDRGVPEAFF
>TRBD2|TRBJ2-3|TRBV30|-
TGTGCCTGGAGTAGCGGGGCCGCGGCAGATACGCAGTATTTT
CAWSSGAAADTQYF
>TRBD1|TRBJ2-7|TRBV5-4|-
TGTGCCACTGGGGACAGGGAAACCTACGAGCAGTACTTC
CATGDRETYEQYF
>TRBD2|TRBJ2-1|TRBV9|-
TGTGCCAGCAGCGGAACCGGGACTAGCGGGGGATATGAGCAGTTCTTC
CASSGTGTSGGYEQFF
>-|TRBJ2-2|TRBV5-6|few
TGTGCCAGCAGCACCCGAATCAGGGGCCTTAACACCGGGGAGCTGTTTTTT
CASSTRIRGLNTGELFF
>-|TRBJ1-4|TRBV5-1|-
TGCGCCAGCAGCGGGGGACAAATTAATGAAAAACTGTTTTTT
CASSGGQINEKLFF
>TRBD1|TRBJ1-2|TRBV14|-
TGTGCCAGCAGCCAAGGACAGGGAAAATATGGCTACACCTTC
CASSQGQGKYGYTF
>TRBD2|TRBJ2-5|TRBV6-2/TRBV6-3|many
TGTGCCAGCAGTCCCTCGACCCCCTCAGCGGGGGGTGTAGAGACCCAGTACTTC
CASSPSTPSAGGVETQYF
>TRBD1|TRBJ1-4|TRBV7-2|once
TGTGCCAGCAGCTGGGGGACAGTAACTAATGAAAAACTGTTTTTT
CASSWGTVTNEKLFF
>-|TRBJ1-2|TRBV7-2|-
TGTGCCAGCAGCTTCTGGGGCGCCGACTATGGCTACACCTTC
CASSFWGADYGYTF
>-|TRBJ2-7|TRBV13|-
TGTGCCAGCAGCTTCCTGGACAGATCCTACGAGCAGTACTTC
CASSFLDRSYEQYF
>TRBD1|TRBJ1-5|TRBV5-4|-
TGTGCCAGCAGTTACAAATCCCCCGGGACAGGATTCAATCAGCCCCAGCATTTT
CASSYKSPGTGFNQPQHF